The 8 T cell receptor beta chains reported below all come from one sample, sequenced in a study of T cell repertoires in cytomegalovirus infection. MiXCR was run by TCRdb on the reads, yielding one entry per CDR3 protein. In the table there are 150,000 to 200,000 distinct CDR3 sequences, around 20% of which are singletons. The sequencing sample was made of PBMCs. These receptors came from a human donor in good health (CMV status not recorded). Some clones in this sample may be carry-over from other donors' samples.

The chain couples TRBV2 to TRBJ1-1, with unresolved D. The CDR3 covers 13 residues. The ends were cut back, 2 bases at V and 0 bases at J, with 4 bases in the middle. From germline, CDR1 is SNHLY and CDR2 FYNNEI. The CDR3 DNA reads as TGTGCCAGCAGTGAATTGCTGAACACTGAAGCTTTCTTT. Translated: CASSELLNTEAFF.

This sequence joins TRBV19 and TRBJ1-2; 8 nucleotides line up with TRBD1. The germline gives CDR1 LNHDA, CDR2 SQIVND (reference sequence). V was pared by 5 bases and J by 6 bases, with 14 bases of the junction left unmatched. The CDR3 contains 16 residues. The chain's CDR3 is CASSLGPATGDDGYTF. The CDR3 region has the DNA TGTGCCAGTAGTCTGGGCCCCGCGACAGGGGACGATGGCTACACCTTC.

The rearrangement links TRBV10-3 to TRBJ1-4; TRBD1 agrees at 7 bases. Germline lookup yields CDR1 ENHRY and CDR2 SYGVKD. Germline trimming cut 0 bases from V and 8 bases from J; bases unmatched to any gene: 3. This CDR3 has 14 amino acids. The CDR3: CAISESTGREKLFF. The CDR3 nucleotides read TGTGCCATCAGTGAGTCGACAGGGAGGGAAAAACTGTTTTTT.

In this sample, this clonotype turned up a few times. The chain is built from TRBV5-1 and TRBJ2-3; 9 bases are shared with TRBD2. Trimming at V came to 2 bases and at J to 5 bases, leaving 6 bases not matched to a gene. Germline V gene sequence: CDR1 SGHRS, CDR2 YFSETQ. The length of the CDR3 is 15 residues. In DNA form, the CDR3 reads TGCGCCAGCAGCTTTCGCGGGGGGGCCGGAGATACGCAGTATTTT. This sequence encodes CASSFRGGAGDTQYF.

CDR3 sequence: CASSNQGYEAFF. The DNA of the CDR3 is TGTGCCAGCAGCAATCAGGGTTATGAAGCTTTCTTT. J is TRBJ1-1 and V is TRBV7-8; D might be TRBD1 (5 bases). From germline, CDR1 is SGHVS and CDR2 FQNEAQ. The CDR3 totals 12 residues. With 5 bases removed from V and 7 bases from J, the gap between germline ends came to 11 bases.

Many counts were recorded for this clonotype. CDR3 in amino acids: CASSLEQDSYNEQFF. DNA for the CDR3: TGTGCCAGCAGCTTAGAACAGGACTCCTACAATGAGCAGTTCTTC. This chain uses TRBV7-9 with TRBJ2-1, with a tentative D call TRBD1 (5 bases). The CDR3 is made up of 15 amino acids. Germline values: CDR1 SEHNR, CDR2 FQNEAQ (reference sequence). V dropped 1 base and J dropped 0 bases, with 7 bases sitting between them.

The chain combines TRBV6-5 with TRBJ2-2; tentatively, D is TRBD1 or TRBD2 (6 bases each). Germline-derived CDR1 and CDR2 are MNHEY and SVGAGI. The ends were cut back, 0 bases at V and 13 bases at J, with 12 bases in the middle. The CDR3 spans 13 residues. The CDR3 nucleotides are TGTGCCAGCAGTTACTCGAATGGGGGGCGGCTGTTTTTT. This encodes CASSYSNGGRLFF.

Remarks on this clonotype: A single base separates this from a much larger clone, so it may be a read error. V usage is TRBV7-2 and J usage is TRBJ2-7; D ambiguous. This CDR3 has 14 residues. V lost 3 bases and J lost 2, with 11 bases in between. In germline, CDR1 is SGHTA, CDR2 FQGNSA. The CDR3 region is CASSFLKGAYEQYF. In nucleotides, the CDR3 is TGTGCCAGCAGCTTTTTAAAGGGCGCCTACGAGCAGTACTTC.